The entry below describes one T cell receptor (beta chain). This clonotype has a count of ten or more. It has no known antigen specificity. No much larger clone is present one base from it, and per-base qualities are unavailable. This specimen belongs to a study of Graves' ophthalmopathy and Graves' hyperthyroidism (dated by TCRdb to the late 2010s). As for the study more broadly: Peripheral blood samples were taken at the time of initial diagnosis, before any treatment was given. Following sampling, methimazole starting at 30 mg daily was administered to hyperthyroidism patients, and high-dose intravenous methylprednisolone was administered to ophthalmopathy patients. In total, approximately 130 blood samples were TCR-sequenced: approximately 40 ophthalmopathy, around 75 hyperthyroidism and about 17 hyperthyroidism-to-ophthalmopathy patients. In over 5 hyperthyroidism patients, the T-cell repertoire of thyroid tissue was compared with the T-cell repertoire of blood. For independent validation, a separate cohort was made up of 18 hyperthyroidism patients plus 17 patients who later progressed from hyperthyroidism to ophthalmopathy. The approximately 100 discovery patients were randomly divided into training and test sets at a 7:3 ratio. The study used TCR beta repertoire signatures to distinguish Graves' ophthalmopathy from Graves' hyperthyroidism and to predict progression to ophthalmopathy. A discovery set of 100 patients (roughly 41 ophthalmopathy, 55 to 65 stable hyperthyroidism) was enrolled to explore V-J signatures distinguishing ophthalmopathy from hyperthyroidism. Summary of the overall study and its limitations: Ophthalmopathy was separated from stable hyperthyroidism by the 13-signature model with roughly 87% sensitivity and 81% to 83% specificity in cross-validation and with 80%/75% in the test set. Most of the expanded thyroid clonotypes with a frequency above 0.001 were also detected in blood, and it was suggested that the thyroid immune response may be reflected by blood repertoires. Sample size was not predetermined statistically, and investigators were not blinded to group allocation. In validation, the model predicted ophthalmopathy progression with 55% to 71% sensitivity and around 72% specificity; some 13 predicted patients were CT-confirmed with GO in a median of about 6.2 months.

For repertoire sequencing, TCR beta CDR3 regions were amplified from RNA transcripts. The first round was an RT-PCR using HTBI primers with the Qiagen OneStep RT-PCR kit, and this first round was followed by a second-round multiplex PCR, then size selection and purification. Libraries were sequenced paired-end with 100 bp reads on an Illumina HiSeq2000. The authors' pipeline ran thus. Reads were processed with SOAPnuke, discarding reads with adapters, uncalled bases, mean Phred below 15, or no exact constant-primer or identifier match. High-quality paired reads were merged with COPE v1.2.5. Clonotypes were defined as unique nucleotide sequences and were aligned to IMGT TRB V, D and J references using MiTCR v1.1. Only V-J combinations with frequency above 0.0001 were analysed, covering more than 99% of repertoires. For each V-J combination, a TCR clonal expansion and chaos score was defined as F50 clonal expansion divided by the chaos observed in the TCRdist matrix. Features were reduced by Welch's t-statistics and random forest to more than 10 V-J combinations, which fed a naive Bayes classifier. The Morisita-Horn index was used to measure how similar the thyroid and blood repertoires were. In-frame beta chains were kept once TCRdb had trimmed the public reads at Q25 with fastp and called clones with MiXCR. Rows merge per CDR3 protein into single entries with the most common DNA and genes. The V and J calls and clone size are TCRdb's, not the authors'. For this sample the table gives a few hundred thousand distinct CDR3 sequences, of which about 16% were detected only once. The biggest ten clones account for 1.5% to 2% of the sample.

The V end gives up 8 bases and the J end 4 bases, leaving 10 bases in the junction not matched to a gene. Reading the germline V gene (reference sequence) gives CDR1 GTSNPN and CDR2 SVGIG. Spanning cysteine to phenylalanine, the CDR3 consists of 13 amino acids. The DNA shown is the 39-base CDR3, in frame from base 1. Ophthalmopathy patients were characterized by moderately to severely active disease, a Clinical Activity Score of at least 3, a NOSPECS grade of at least 4, and a disease duration under 3 months. Patients were excluded if they had other autoimmune diseases, uncontrolled infections, pregnancy or lactation. Clinical symptoms, serum thyroxine, TRAb, thyroid ultrasound and orbital computed tomography formed the basis of the diagnosis. Ficoll-Paque density gradient centrifugation was used to isolate PBMCs from approximately 11 ml of fresh peripheral blood. Trizol reagent was used to extract the total RNA, and its quality was then checked on an Agilent 2100 Bioanalyzer.

The sequenced sample consisted of peripheral blood. The rearranged chain carries TRBV30 and TRBJ1-1, with 7 bases in between that match TRBD1. The source is a woman between 18 and 30 years old with Graves' ophthalmopathy. Donor details come from another sample of the same person, matched by shared clones. The bases are TGTGCCCGATGGACAGGTGGGGGCACTGAAGCTTTCTTT. It is translated as CARWTGGGTEAFF. Reference TRBV30 and TRBJ1-1 proteins supply the regions before and after the CDR3; the full variable domain is: SQTIHQWPATLVQPVGSPLSLECTVEGTSNPNLYWYRQAAGRGLQLLFYSVGIGQISSEVPQNLSASRPQDRQFILSSKKLLLSDSGFYLCARWTGGGTEAFFGQGTRLTVV.